This is a list of T cell receptor beta chains from one sample in a study of cytomegalovirus exposure and HLA in healthy donors. Data came from immunoSEQ multiplex PCR; TCRdb stores just in-frame clones and leaves some out. The data show about 56,000 clones, roughly 93% seen once. Sequencing was performed on PBMCs. The source of these receptors is a woman between 18 and 30 years old in good health and CMV-seropositive. Each CDR3 is given with its conserved first and last residue. The D gene is left open where the match is weak. Clone size, where shown, is once, few, many, or a class for clones that have expanded.

D: TRBD2; J: TRBJ2-1; size: -; V: TRBV4-3; CDR3: CASSQEGLVFGNEQFF; DNA: TGCGCCAGCAGCCAAGAAGGACTAGTGTTTGGGAATGAGCAGTTCTTC
D: -; J: TRBJ1-6; size: -; V: TRBV18; CDR3: CASSPGAGSDSPLHF; DNA: TGTGCCAGCTCACCTGGAGCAGGGTCGGATTCACCCCTCCACTTT
D: TRBD2; J: TRBJ2-7; size: -; V: TRBV2; CDR3: CASSREGSYEQYF; DNA: TGTGCCAGCTCACGGGAGGGGTCCTACGAGCAGTACTTC
D: TRBD1; J: TRBJ2-7; size: -; V: TRBV27; CDR3: CASSPGQGGEQYF; DNA: TGTGCCAGCAGCCCGGGACAGGGAGGCGAGCAGTACTTC
D: TRBD2; J: TRBJ2-5; size: -; V: TRBV19; CDR3: CASSITSGSPETQYF; DNA: TGTGCCAGTAGTATAACTAGCGGGAGCCCTGAGACCCAGTACTTC
D: -; J: TRBJ1-2; size: -; V: TRBV5-6; CDR3: CASSVNFGYTF; DNA: TGTGCCAGCAGCGTGAACTTTGGCTACACCTTC
D: -; J: TRBJ1-6; size: once; V: TRBV4-1; CDR3: CASSLAPGPLHF; DNA: TGCGCCAGCAGTCTGGCCCCAGGACCCCTCCACTTT
D: -; J: TRBJ1-1; size: -; V: TRBV2; CDR3: CASSDIGGGAMNTEAFF; DNA: TGTGCCAGCAGTGATATAGGTGGGGGGGCCATGAACACTGAAGCTTTCTTT
D: -; J: TRBJ1-2; size: -; V: TRBV11-2; CDR3: CATQDSANYGYTF; DNA: TGTGCCACCCAGGACTCGGCGAACTATGGCTACACCTTC
D: TRBD1; J: TRBJ1-2; size: -; V: TRBV18; CDR3: CASSPGQGSTRDYGYTF; DNA: TGTGCCAGCTCACCTGGACAGGGCAGTACTAGGGACTATGGCTACACCTTC
D: -; J: TRBJ2-1; size: -; V: TRBV18; CDR3: CASSPLQDSSYNEQFF; DNA: TGTGCCAGCTCACCACTACAGGACAGCTCCTACAATGAGCAGTTCTTC
D: TRBD1; J: TRBJ1-5; size: -; V: TRBV7-2; CDR3: CASSLYGQDNQPQHF; DNA: TGTGCCAGCAGCTTATACGGACAGGACAATCAGCCCCAGCATTTT
D: -; J: TRBJ2-3; size: -; V: TRBV5-4; CDR3: CASSLAAGTDTQYF; DNA: TGTGCCAGCAGCTTGGCTGCGGGGACGGATACGCAGTATTTT
D: -; J: TRBJ2-7; size: -; V: TRBV7-2; CDR3: CASSLASGIYEQYF; DNA: TGTGCCAGCAGCTTAGCGTCAGGGATCTACGAGCAGTACTTC
D: TRBD1; J: TRBJ2-2; size: -; V: TRBV11-3; CDR3: CASSTGGVKTGELFF; DNA: TGTGCCAGCAGCACAGGGGGCGTTAAGACCGGGGAGCTGTTTTTT
D: -; J: TRBJ1-4; size: -; V: TRBV7-2; CDR3: CASSLEGVLWTNEKLFF; DNA: TGTGCCAGCAGCTTAGAAGGGGTTCTGTGGACTAATGAAAAACTGTTTTTT
D: -; J: TRBJ1-1; size: -; V: TRBV18; CDR3: CASSPQGSEAFF; DNA: TGTGCCAGCTCACCGCAGGGGTCTGAAGCTTTCTTT
D: -; J: TRBJ2-4; size: -; V: TRBV29-1; CDR3: CSVEGGGGAKNIQYF; DNA: TGCAGCGTCGAGGGGGGCGGGGGAGCCAAAAACATTCAGTACTTC
D: TRBD1; J: TRBJ2-7; size: once; V: TRBV29-1; CDR3: CSVLPPGTGGDEQYF; DNA: TGCAGCGTTCTACCGCCCGGGACAGGGGGCGACGAGCAGTACTTC
D: TRBD2; J: TRBJ2-1; size: -; V: TRBV7-8; CDR3: CASSGSGGAPNEQFF; DNA: TGTGCCAGCAGCGGGAGCGGGGGGGCGCCCAATGAGCAGTTCTTC